This TCR beta chain was recovered during a study of T cell repertoires in cytomegalovirus infection. Study in general: Public TCR beta signature analysis indicated the presence of both CMV infection and matching HLA type.

In germline, CDR1 is MNHEY, CDR2 SMNVEV (reference sequence). Trimming at V came to 6 bases and at J to 2 bases, leaving 14 bases not matched to a gene. The length of the CDR3 is 17 residues. Regarding this clonotype: Its antigen is not known.

TCRdb ran MiXCR on the reads and lists one entry per CDR3 protein. This sample has hundreds of thousands of distinct CDR3 sequences, with around 31% found just once. Study-wide results and limits: People with CMV and the relevant HLA were identified by cumulative public TCR beta family frequency. CMV-specific TCR beta clonotypes restricted by HLA-C were the ones dominating the ex vivo response.

The sample here was cultured PBMCs, taken from culture after CMV antigen stimulation. This chain connects TRBV27 to TRBJ2-3; 7 bases agree with TRBD2. The receptor was derived from a human donor in good health (CMV status not recorded). Some clones in this sample may be carry-over from other donors' samples. CDR3 residues: CASSSPSGAGSTDTQYF. Here the CDR3 DNA reads TGTGCCAGCAGCTCACCCTCGGGAGCGGGATCCACAGATACGCAGTATTTT.